The sequence of this TCR beta chain was determined in a study of technical replicates of blood from several donors. This CDR3 is 14 amino acids long. Germline CDR1 SGHNT, CDR2 YYREEE (reference sequence). V lost 6 bases, J lost 6 bases, and 10 bases stayed unmatched. The assay was immunoSEQ multiplex PCR, and TCRdb's table has in-frame clones only and misses some. The table lists 70,000 to 95,000 clones, approximately 93% of them singletons. This sequence joins TRBV5-4 and TRBJ1-2; 8 bases align to TRBD1. Sequenced input: T cells isolated from PBMCs. The sequence came from a human donor in good health. The CDR3 loop reads CASIKIGQGNGYTF. CDR3 sequence (DNA): TGTGCCAGCATCAAAATAGGACAGGGAAATGGCTACACCTTC.